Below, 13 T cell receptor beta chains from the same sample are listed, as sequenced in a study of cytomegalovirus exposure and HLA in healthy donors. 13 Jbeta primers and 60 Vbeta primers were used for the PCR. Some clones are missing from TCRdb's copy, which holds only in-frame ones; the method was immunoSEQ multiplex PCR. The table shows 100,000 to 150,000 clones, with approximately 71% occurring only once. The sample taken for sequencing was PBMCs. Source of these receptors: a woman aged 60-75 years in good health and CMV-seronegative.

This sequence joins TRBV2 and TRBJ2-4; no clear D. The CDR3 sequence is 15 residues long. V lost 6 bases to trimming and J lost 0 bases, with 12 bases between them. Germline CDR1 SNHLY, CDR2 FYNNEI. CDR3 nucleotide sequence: TGTGCCAGCAGGTCTGGGCCCCTAGCCAAAAACATTCAGTACTTC. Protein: CASRSGPLAKNIQYF.

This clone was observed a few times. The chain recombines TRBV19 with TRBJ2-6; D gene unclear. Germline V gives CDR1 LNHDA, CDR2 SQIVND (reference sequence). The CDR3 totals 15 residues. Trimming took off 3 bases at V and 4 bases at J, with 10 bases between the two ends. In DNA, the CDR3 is TGTGCCAGTAGTATCCTCAGGTTAGGGGCCAACGTCCTGACTTTC. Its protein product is CASSILRLGANVLTF.

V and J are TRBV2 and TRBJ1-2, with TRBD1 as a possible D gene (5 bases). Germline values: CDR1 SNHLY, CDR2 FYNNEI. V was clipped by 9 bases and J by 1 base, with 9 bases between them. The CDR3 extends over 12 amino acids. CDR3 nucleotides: TGTGCCAGTACACAGGTTAACTATGGCTACACCTTC. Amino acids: CASTQVNYGYTF.

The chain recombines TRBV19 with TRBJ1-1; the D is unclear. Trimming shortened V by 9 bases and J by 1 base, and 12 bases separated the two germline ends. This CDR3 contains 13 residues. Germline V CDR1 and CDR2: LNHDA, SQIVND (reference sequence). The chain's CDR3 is CASTRSENTEAFF. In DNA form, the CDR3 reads TGTGCCAGCACTAGGTCGGAGAACACTGAAGCTTTCTTT.

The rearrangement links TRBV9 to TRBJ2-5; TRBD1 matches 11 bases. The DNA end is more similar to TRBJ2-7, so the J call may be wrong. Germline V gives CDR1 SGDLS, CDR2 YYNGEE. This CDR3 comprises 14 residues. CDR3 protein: CASSEGQGAYEQYF. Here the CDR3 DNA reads TGTGCCAGCAGCGAGGGACAGGGGGCCTACGAGCAGTACTTC.

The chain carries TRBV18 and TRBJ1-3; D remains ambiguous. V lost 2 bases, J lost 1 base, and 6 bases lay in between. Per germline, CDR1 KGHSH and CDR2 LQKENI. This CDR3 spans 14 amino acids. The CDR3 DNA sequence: TGTGCCAGCTCACCAGCGGGATCTGGAAACACCATATATTTT. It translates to CASSPAGSGNTIYF.

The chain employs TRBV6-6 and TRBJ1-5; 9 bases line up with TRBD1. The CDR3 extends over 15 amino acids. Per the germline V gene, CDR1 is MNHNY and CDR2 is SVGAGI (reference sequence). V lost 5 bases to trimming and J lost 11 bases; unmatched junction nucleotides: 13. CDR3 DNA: TGTGCCAGCAGTCCCCCGGACAGGGGAGGTATGGCCCAGCATTTT. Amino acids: CASSPPDRGGMAQHF.

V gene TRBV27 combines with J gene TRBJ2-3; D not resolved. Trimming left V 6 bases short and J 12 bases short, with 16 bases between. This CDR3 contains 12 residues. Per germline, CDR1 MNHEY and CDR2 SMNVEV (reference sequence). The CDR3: CASRSPGLLQYF. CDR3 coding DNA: TGTGCCAGCAGGTCCCCCGGGTTGTTACAGTATTTT.

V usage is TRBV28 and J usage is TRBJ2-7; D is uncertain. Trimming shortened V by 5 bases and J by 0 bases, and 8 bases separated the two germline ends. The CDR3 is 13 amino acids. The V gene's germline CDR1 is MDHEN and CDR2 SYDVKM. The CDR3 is CASSRGSSYEQYF. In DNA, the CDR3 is TGTGCCAGCAGTAGAGGAAGCTCCTACGAGCAGTACTTC.

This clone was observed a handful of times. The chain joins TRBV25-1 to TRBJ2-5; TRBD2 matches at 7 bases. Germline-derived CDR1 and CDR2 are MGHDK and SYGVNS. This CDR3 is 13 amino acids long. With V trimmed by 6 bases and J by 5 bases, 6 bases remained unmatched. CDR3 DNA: TGTGCCAGCAGAAGCGGGGAGTGGGAGACCCAGTACTTC. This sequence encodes CASRSGEWETQYF.

The CDR3 bases are TGCGCCAGCAGGGGAGGGACTTCCTACGAGCAGTACTTC. It yields the protein CASRGGTSYEQYF. This chain connects TRBV10-2 to TRBJ2-7, with 7 bases that match TRBD2. CDR3 size: 13 residues. V lost 6 bases, J lost 1 base, and 3 bases stayed unmatched. CDR1 is WSHSY and CDR2 is SAAADI in the germline V gene.

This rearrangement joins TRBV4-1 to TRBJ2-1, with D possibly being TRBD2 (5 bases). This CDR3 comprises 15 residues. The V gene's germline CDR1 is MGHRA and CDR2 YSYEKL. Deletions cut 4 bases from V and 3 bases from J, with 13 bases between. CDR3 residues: CASSLPRGGYNEQFF. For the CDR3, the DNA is TGCGCCAGCAGCCTTCCTCGGGGTGGCTACAATGAGCAGTTCTTC.

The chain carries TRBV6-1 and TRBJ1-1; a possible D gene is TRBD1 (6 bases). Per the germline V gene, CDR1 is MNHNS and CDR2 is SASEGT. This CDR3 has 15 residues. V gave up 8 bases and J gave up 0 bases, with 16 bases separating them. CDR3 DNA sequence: TGTGCCAGCGGGGGGGCAGGCCTCATGAACACTGAAGCTTTCTTT. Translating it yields CASGGAGLMNTEAFF.